This is a list of T cell receptor beta chains from one sample in a study of T cell repertoires in cytomegalovirus infection. One entry per CDR3 protein results from TCRdb running MiXCR on the reads. The sample holds about 500,000 distinct CDR3 sequences, roughly a third seen once. Antigens for these TCRs are unknown. The specimen comprised cultured PBMCs, sampled from culture after CMV antigen stimulation. Receptors originate from a human donor in good health (CMV status not recorded). Some clones in this sample may be carry-over from other donors' samples. The CDR3 runs from the conserved cysteine through the conserved F or W. The order of the fields is D gene, J gene, clone size, V gene, CDR3 protein, CDR3 DNA. The D gene is left open where the match is weak. Clone size is stated in some rows and not others, as once, few, many or a class when expanded.

d_call: TRBD1
j_call: TRBJ1-2
clone_size: many
v_call: TRBV7-2
cdr3_aa: CASTIGQGGGYYGYTF
cdr3_nt: TGTGCCAGCACTATCGGACAGGGTGGGGGTTACTATGGCTACACCTTC

d_call: .
j_call: TRBJ1-5
clone_size: .
v_call: TRBV6-5
cdr3_aa: CASSYGRGSNQPQHF
cdr3_nt: TGTGCCAGCAGTTACGGCAGGGGTAGCAATCAGCCCCAGCATTTT

d_call: TRBD2
j_call: TRBJ2-2
clone_size: .
v_call: TRBV27
cdr3_aa: CASNQFRTSGTGELFF
cdr3_nt: TGTGCCAGCAATCAATTTAGGACTAGCGGTACCGGGGAGCTGTTTTTT

d_call: TRBD1
j_call: TRBJ2-1
clone_size: .
v_call: TRBV7-2
cdr3_aa: CASSLGHRGWNNEQFF
cdr3_nt: TGTGCCAGCAGCTTAGGCCACAGGGGCTGGAACAATGAGCAGTTCTTC

d_call: TRBD2
j_call: TRBJ2-1
clone_size: .
v_call: TRBV6-2/TRBV6-3
cdr3_aa: CPSSYRTSGEYNEQFF
cdr3_nt: TGTCCCAGCAGTTATAGGACTAGCGGGGAATACAATGAGCAGTTCTTC

d_call: .
j_call: TRBJ1-1
clone_size: few
v_call: TRBV6-6
cdr3_aa: CASRRIPRTRTEAFF
cdr3_nt: TGTGCCAGCAGGCGCATACCCAGGACGAGAACTGAAGCTTTCTTT

d_call: TRBD2
j_call: TRBJ2-1
clone_size: few
v_call: TRBV14
cdr3_aa: CASSQGFRKGLAGNEQFF
cdr3_nt: TGTGCCAGCAGCCAAGGGTTCCGGAAGGGACTAGCGGGCAATGAGCAGTTCTTC

d_call: TRBD1
j_call: TRBJ2-7
clone_size: .
v_call: TRBV6-6
cdr3_aa: CASSKTGNEQYF
cdr3_nt: TGTGCCAGCAGTAAGACAGGGAACGAGCAGTACTTC

d_call: TRBD1
j_call: TRBJ1-5
clone_size: .
v_call: TRBV6-5
cdr3_aa: CASSRDRANNQPQHF
cdr3_nt: TGTGCCAGCAGCCGGGACAGGGCTAACAATCAGCCCCAGCATTTT

d_call: .
j_call: TRBJ2-5
clone_size: .
v_call: TRBV20-1
cdr3_aa: CSARYSHETQYF
cdr3_nt: TGCAGTGCTAGGTACTCCCACGAGACCCAGTACTTC

d_call: .
j_call: TRBJ1-1
clone_size: .
v_call: TRBV7-2
cdr3_aa: CASSFMGVNTEAFF
cdr3_nt: TGTGCCAGCAGCTTCATGGGCGTGAACACTGAAGCTTTCTTT

d_call: .
j_call: TRBJ1-5
clone_size: .
v_call: TRBV6-5
cdr3_aa: CASSSYSNQPQHF
cdr3_nt: TGTGCCAGCAGTAGTTATAGCAATCAGCCCCAGCATTTT

d_call: TRBD2
j_call: TRBJ2-1
clone_size: .
v_call: TRBV19
cdr3_aa: CASSIYSGRINEQFF
cdr3_nt: TGTGCCAGTAGTATATATAGCGGGAGGATAAATGAGCAGTTCTTC

d_call: .
j_call: TRBJ2-2
clone_size: many
v_call: TRBV7-2
cdr3_aa: CASSSGQPINTGELFF
cdr3_nt: TGTGCCAGCAGCTCTGGACAGCCGATCAACACCGGGGAGCTGTTTTTT

d_call: .
j_call: TRBJ2-1
clone_size: few
v_call: TRBV12-3/TRBV12-4
cdr3_aa: CASTGTHNEQFF
cdr3_nt: TGTGCCAGCACCGGGACCCACAATGAGCAGTTCTTC

d_call: TRBD1
j_call: TRBJ1-2
clone_size: few
v_call: TRBV11-2
cdr3_aa: CASSAPGQGSYGYTF
cdr3_nt: TGTGCCAGCAGCGCGCCGGGACAGGGGAGCTATGGCTACACCTTC

d_call: .
j_call: TRBJ2-1
clone_size: few
v_call: TRBV6-1
cdr3_aa: CASRLNEQFF
cdr3_nt: TGTGCCAGTAGGTTGAATGAGCAGTTCTTC

d_call: .
j_call: TRBJ1-2
clone_size: many
v_call: TRBV7-2
cdr3_aa: CASSLDRINGYTF
cdr3_nt: TGTGCCAGCAGCTTAGACAGGATAAATGGCTACACCTTC